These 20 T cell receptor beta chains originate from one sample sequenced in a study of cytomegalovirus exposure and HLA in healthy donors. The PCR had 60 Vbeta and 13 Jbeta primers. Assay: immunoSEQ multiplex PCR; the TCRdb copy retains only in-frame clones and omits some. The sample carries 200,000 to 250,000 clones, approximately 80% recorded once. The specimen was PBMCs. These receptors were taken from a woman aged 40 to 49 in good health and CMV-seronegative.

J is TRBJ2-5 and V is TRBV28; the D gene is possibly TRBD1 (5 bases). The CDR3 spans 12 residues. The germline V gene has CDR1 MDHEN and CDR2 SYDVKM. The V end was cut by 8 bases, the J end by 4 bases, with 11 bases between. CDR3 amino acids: CASGPQVETQYF. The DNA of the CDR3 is TGTGCCAGCGGCCCACAGGTAGAGACCCAGTACTTC.

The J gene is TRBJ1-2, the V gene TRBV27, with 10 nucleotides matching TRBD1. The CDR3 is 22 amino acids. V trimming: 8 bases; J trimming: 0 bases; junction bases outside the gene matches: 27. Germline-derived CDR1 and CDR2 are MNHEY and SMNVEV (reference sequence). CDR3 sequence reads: CASAGVPGTGEGLRRPNYGYTF. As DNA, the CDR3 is TGTGCCAGCGCCGGGGTCCCCGGGACAGGGGAGGGTTTGCGGCGTCCTAACTATGGCTACACCTTC.

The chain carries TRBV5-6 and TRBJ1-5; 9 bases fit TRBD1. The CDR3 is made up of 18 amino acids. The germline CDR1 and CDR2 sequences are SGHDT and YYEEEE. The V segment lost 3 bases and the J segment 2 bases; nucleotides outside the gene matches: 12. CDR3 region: CASSSGGQGRIGNQPQHF. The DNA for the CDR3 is TGTGCCAGCAGCTCTGGTGGACAGGGGAGAATTGGCAATCAGCCCCAGCATTTT.

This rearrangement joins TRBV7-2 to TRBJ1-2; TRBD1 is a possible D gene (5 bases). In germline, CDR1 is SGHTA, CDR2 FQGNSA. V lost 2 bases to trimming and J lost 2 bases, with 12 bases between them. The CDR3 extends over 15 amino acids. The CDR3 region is CASSLSFQGNYGYTF. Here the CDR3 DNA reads TGTGCCAGCAGCTTATCCTTTCAGGGAAACTATGGCTACACCTTC.

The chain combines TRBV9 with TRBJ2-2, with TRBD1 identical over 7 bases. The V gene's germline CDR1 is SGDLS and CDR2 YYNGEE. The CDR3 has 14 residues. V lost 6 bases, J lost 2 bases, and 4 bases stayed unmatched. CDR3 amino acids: CASTDRVNTGELFF. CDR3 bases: TGTGCCAGCACCGACAGGGTCAACACCGGGGAGCTGTTTTTT. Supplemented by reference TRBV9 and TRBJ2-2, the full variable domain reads DSGVTQTPKHLITATGQRVTLRCSPRSGDLSVYWYQQSLDQGLQFLIQYYNGEERAKGNILERFSAQQFPDLHSELNLSSLELGDSALYFCASTDRVNTGELFFGEGSRLTVL.

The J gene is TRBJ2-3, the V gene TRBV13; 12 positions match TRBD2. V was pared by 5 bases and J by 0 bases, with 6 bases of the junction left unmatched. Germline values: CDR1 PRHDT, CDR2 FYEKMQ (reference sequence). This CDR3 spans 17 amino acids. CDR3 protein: CASSKRLAGASTDTQYF. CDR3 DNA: TGTGCCAGCAGCAAGAGACTAGCGGGGGCTAGCACAGATACGCAGTATTTT.

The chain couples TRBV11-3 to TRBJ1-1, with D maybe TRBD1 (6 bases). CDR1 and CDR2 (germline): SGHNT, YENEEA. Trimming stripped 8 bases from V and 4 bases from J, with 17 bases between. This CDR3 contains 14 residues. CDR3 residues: CASGSENRATEAFF. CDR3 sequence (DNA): TGTGCCAGCGGCTCTGAGAACAGGGCCACTGAAGCTTTCTTT.

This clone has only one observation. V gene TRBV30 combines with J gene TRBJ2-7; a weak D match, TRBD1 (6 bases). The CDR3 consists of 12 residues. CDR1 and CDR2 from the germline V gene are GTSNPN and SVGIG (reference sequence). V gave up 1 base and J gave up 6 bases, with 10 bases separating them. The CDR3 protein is CAWSEYRAEQYF. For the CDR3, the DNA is TGTGCCTGGAGTGAATACAGGGCCGAGCAGTACTTC.

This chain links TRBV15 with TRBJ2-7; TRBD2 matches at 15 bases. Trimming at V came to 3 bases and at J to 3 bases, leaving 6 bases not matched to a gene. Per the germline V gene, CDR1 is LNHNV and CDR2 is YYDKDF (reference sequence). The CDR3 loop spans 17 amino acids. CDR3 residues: CATSSSGLAGGLYEQYF. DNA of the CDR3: TGTGCCACCAGCAGCAGTGGACTAGCGGGGGGGCTCTACGAGCAGTACTTC.

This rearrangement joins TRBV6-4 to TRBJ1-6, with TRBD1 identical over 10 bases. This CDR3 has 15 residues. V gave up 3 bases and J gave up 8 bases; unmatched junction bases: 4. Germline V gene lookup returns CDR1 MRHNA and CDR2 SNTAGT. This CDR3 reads CASSETGGRDSPLHF. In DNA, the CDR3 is TGTGCCAGCAGTGAGACAGGGGGCAGGGATTCACCCCTCCACTTT.

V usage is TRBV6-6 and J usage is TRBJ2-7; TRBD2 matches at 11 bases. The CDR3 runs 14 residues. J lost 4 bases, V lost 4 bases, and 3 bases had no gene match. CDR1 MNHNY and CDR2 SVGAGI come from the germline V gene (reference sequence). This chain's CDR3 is CASSSLAGGYEQYF. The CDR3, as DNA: TGTGCCAGCAGTTCCCTAGCGGGAGGTTACGAGCAGTACTTC.

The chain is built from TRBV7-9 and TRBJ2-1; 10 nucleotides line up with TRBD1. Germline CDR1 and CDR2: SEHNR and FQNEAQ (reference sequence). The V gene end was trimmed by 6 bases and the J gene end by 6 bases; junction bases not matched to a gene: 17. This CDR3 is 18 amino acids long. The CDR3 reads CASRGTGTGAAVGNEQFF. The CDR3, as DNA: TGTGCCAGCAGAGGTACCGGGACAGGGGCGGCTGTAGGCAATGAGCAGTTCTTC. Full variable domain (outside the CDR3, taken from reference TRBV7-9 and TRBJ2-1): DTGVSQNPRHKITKRGQNVTFRCDPISEHNRLYWYRQTLGQGPEFLTYFQNEAQLEKSRLLSDRFSAERPKGSFSTLEIQRTEQGDSAMYLCASRGTGTGAAVGNEQFFGPGTRLTVL.

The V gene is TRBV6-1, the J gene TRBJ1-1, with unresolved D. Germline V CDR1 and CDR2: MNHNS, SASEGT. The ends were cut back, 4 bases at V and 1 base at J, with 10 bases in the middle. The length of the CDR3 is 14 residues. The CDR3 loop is CASSGPAGNTEAFF. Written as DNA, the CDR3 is TGTGCCAGCAGTGGCCCTGCCGGGAACACTGAAGCTTTCTTT.

For the CDR3, the DNA is TGTGCCAGCAGTGAAACGACAGGGGGCAACGGGGAGCTGTTTTTT. Translating gives CASSETTGGNGELFF. The chain links TRBV2 to TRBJ2-2; TRBD1 matches 10 bases. The CDR3 is 15 amino acids. After removal of 2 bases from V and 7 bases from J, the junction contained 4 bases not matched to a gene. CDR1 is SNHLY and CDR2 is FYNNEI in the germline V gene.

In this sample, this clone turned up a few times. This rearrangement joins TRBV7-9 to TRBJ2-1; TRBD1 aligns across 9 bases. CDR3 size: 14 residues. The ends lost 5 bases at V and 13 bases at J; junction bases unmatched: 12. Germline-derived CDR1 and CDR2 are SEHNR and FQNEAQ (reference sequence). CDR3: CASSPLNRGLSQFF. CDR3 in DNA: TGTGCCAGCAGCCCACTCAACAGGGGGCTAAGCCAGTTCTTC.

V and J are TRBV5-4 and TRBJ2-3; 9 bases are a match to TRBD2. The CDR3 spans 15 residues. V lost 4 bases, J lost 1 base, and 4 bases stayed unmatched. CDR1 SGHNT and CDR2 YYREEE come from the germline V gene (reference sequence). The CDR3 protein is CASSPLAGGTDTQYF. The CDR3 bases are TGTGCCAGCAGCCCGTTAGCGGGGGGCACAGATACGCAGTATTTT.

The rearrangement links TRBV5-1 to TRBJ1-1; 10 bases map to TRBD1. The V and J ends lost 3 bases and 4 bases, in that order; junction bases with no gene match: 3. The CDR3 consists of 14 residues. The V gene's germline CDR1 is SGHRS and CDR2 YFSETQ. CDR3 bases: TGCGCCAGCAGCTGGGACAGGGGACGCACTGAAGCTTTCTTT. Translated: CASSWDRGRTEAFF. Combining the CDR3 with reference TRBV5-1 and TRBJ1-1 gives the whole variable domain KAGVTQTPRYLIKTRGQQVTLSCSPISGHRSVSWYQQTPGQGLQFLFEYFSETQRNKGNFPGRFSGRQFSNSRSEMNVSTLELGDSALYLCASSWDRGRTEAFFGQGTRLTVV.

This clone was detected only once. DNA for the CDR3: TGTGCCAGCAGCCATGTGAAAGCGGACACTGAAGCTTTCTTT. The encoded protein is CASSHVKADTEAFF. V and J are TRBV7-9 and TRBJ1-1, with D unclear. This CDR3 spans 14 amino acids. Per the germline V gene, CDR1 is SEHNR and CDR2 is FQNEAQ (reference sequence). V shed 5 bases and J shed 3 bases, with 13 bases lying between them.

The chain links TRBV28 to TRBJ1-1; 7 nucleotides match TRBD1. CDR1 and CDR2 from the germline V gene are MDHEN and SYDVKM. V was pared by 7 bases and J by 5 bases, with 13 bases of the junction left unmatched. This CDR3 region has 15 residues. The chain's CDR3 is CASIPPTGRGTEAFF. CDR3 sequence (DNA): TGTGCCAGCATCCCCCCGACAGGGCGGGGAACTGAAGCTTTCTTT.

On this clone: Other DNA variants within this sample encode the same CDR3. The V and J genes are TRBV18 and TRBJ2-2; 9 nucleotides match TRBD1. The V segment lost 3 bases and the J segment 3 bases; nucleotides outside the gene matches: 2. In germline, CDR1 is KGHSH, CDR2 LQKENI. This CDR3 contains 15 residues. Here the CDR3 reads CASSPRQGDTGELFF. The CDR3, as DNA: TGTGCCAGCTCACCTCGACAGGGGGACACCGGGGAGCTGTTTTTT.